The 9 T cell receptor beta chains presented below share a single source sample, sequenced in a study of neurological immune-mediated disorders. Each CDR3 protein is one row after TCRdb ran MiXCR on the 5' RACE reads. Seen here are approximately 32,000 distinct CDR3 sequences, roughly 7.3% observed once, and the top ten hold less than 4.5%. Input material: PBMCs. All receptors come from a woman between 40 and 55 years old in good health.

Note on this clonotype: A much larger clone is a single base away; this may be a read error. The chain has TRBV25-1 and TRBJ1-2; weak D call: TRBD1 (5 bases). The CDR3 has 14 residues. Germline-derived CDR1 and CDR2 are MGHDK and SYGVNS. The CDR3 DNA reads as TGTGTCAGCAGTGAAGCTGGGGACCACTATGGCTACACCTTC. Translating it yields CVSSEAGDHYGYTF.

This clonotype was found many times. The chain couples TRBV20-1 to TRBJ1-1; maybe TRBD1 (6 bases). Germline CDR1 reads DFQATT; CDR2 reads SNEGSKA (reference sequence). With 0 bases removed from V and 11 bases from J, the gap between germline ends came to 22 bases. This CDR3 spans 15 amino acids. The CDR3 nucleotides read TGCAGTGCTAGAGATCAGGGCAGGGAGGGGGTGAGTGCTTTCTTT. Translation: CSARDQGREGVSAFF.

This clonotype was seen repeatedly, ten times or more. The V call is TRBV6-1, the J call TRBJ2-7; 10 positions match TRBD2. This CDR3 has 13 amino acids. Trimming at V came to 7 bases and at J to 5 bases, leaving 5 bases not matched to a gene. Germline loops: CDR1 MNHNS, CDR2 SASEGT. CDR3 in DNA: TGTGCCAGCATCCTAGCGGGAGCTCACGAGCAGTACTTC. Its translation is CASILAGAHEQYF.

This clonotype was observed many times. V gene TRBV5-1 combines with J gene TRBJ2-1; the match to TRBD2 covers 7 bases. V was clipped by 0 bases and J by 8 bases; unmatched bases: 5. The CDR3 spans 14 residues. Looked up from germline, CDR1 is SGHRS and CDR2 is YFSETQ. CDR3 sequence: CASSLGLARHEQFF. The CDR3 nucleotides are TGCGCCAGCAGCTTGGGACTAGCTCGTCATGAGCAGTTCTTC.

This clonotype was picked up many times. The V call is TRBV6-1, the J call TRBJ2-1, with a tentative D call TRBD2 (6 bases). V lost 6 bases to trimming and J lost 15 bases, with 21 bases between them. The CDR3 sequence is 13 residues long. In germline, CDR1 is MNHNS, CDR2 SASEGT. The CDR3 region has the DNA TGTGCCAGCAGCCAAAACCGGGACTCACGTTGGTTCTTC. Residues: CASSQNRDSRWFF.

This clonotype was seen many times. This chain uses TRBV4-1 with TRBJ1-3; possible D gene TRBD1, 5 bases. The V end was cut by 4 bases, the J end by 0 bases, with 10 bases between. CDR3 length: 15 amino acids. The V gene's germline CDR1 is MGHRA and CDR2 YSYEKL. The CDR3 is CASSPGPVSGNTIYF. The CDR3 DNA sequence: TGCGCCAGCAGCCCGGGGCCAGTCTCTGGAAACACCATATATTTT.

At least ten counts were recorded for this clonotype. This chain connects TRBV20-1 to TRBJ2-1, with D perhaps matching TRBD2 (5 bases). The ends were cut back, 6 bases at V and 0 bases at J, with 12 bases in the middle. There are 14 residues in the CDR3. Germline assignment: CDR1 DFQATT and CDR2 SNEGSKA (reference sequence). DNA of the CDR3: TGCAGTGCCTACGAGAGGGTCTCCTACAATGAGCAGTTCTTC. Translating it yields CSAYERVSYNEQFF.

This clonotype has at least ten counts. V gene TRBV10-1 combines with J gene TRBJ2-7; the D is unclear. Trimming took off 2 bases at V and 6 bases at J, with 11 bases between the two ends. Germline-derived CDR1 and CDR2 are WNHNN and SYGVQD (reference sequence). The CDR3 totals 13 residues. The CDR3 DNA reads as TGCGCCAGCAGTGAGGCCAGGAGAGGCGAGCAGTACGTC. This encodes CASSEARRGEQYV.

This clonotype was observed at least ten times. V and J are TRBV9 and TRBJ1-5; TRBD1 is a possible D gene (6 bases). The CDR3 runs 14 residues. In germline, CDR1 is SGDLS, CDR2 YYNGEE. The germline V and J ends were trimmed by 5 bases and 7 bases, with 16 bases remaining between them. In DNA form, the CDR3 reads TGTGCCAGCAGGGCCCAGGAGGGGGGACAGCCCCAGCATTTT. It encodes CASRAQEGGQPQHF.